This is a list of T cell receptor beta chains from one sample in a study of graft-versus-host responses after intestinal transplantation. These receptors' targets are unknown. TCRdb's table, derived via immunoSEQ multiplex PCR, lists solely in-frame clones and lacks some. This sample has fewer than 60,000 clones, with roughly 80% found just once. The source was unstimulated CD4+ T cells sorted from spleen or lymph node cells, collected before transplant. These receptors all come from a human donor who was the organ donor for an intestinal transplant. Both conserved end residues are trimmed from each CDR3. Fields, in order: CDR3 protein, V gene, J gene.

SAPGRWTQY	TRBV20-1	TRBJ2-3
ASSYAGANTEAF	TRBV6-5	TRBJ1-1
ASSAEGLAGGQSTDTQY	TRBV5-1	TRBJ2-3
ASRGLAETQY	TRBV2	TRBJ2-5
ASSYSTGLYEQY	TRBV6-5	TRBJ2-7
ASSLVETDSYEQY	TRBV7-9	TRBJ2-7
ASSIRSGLAGGQQF	TRBV19	TRBJ2-1
ASSVTGGTDTQY	TRBV6-5	TRBJ2-3
AISESPWGTSGSKETQY	TRBV10-3	TRBJ2-5
ASTAVGYGYT	TRBV25-1	TRBJ1-2
ASSLGLAGGQETQY	TRBV5-1	TRBJ2-5
ASSPDRLYGYT	TRBV5-1	TRBJ1-2
ASSVTGGSDTQY	TRBV7-6	TRBJ2-3
SAVTGRDQPQH	TRBV29-1	TRBJ1-5
AISETSGATNEQF	TRBV10-3	TRBJ2-1
ASSLVGRGQENSPLH	TRBV7-9	TRBJ1-6
ASSVTGYGYT	TRBV6-1	TRBJ1-2
ASSLEVGSAYEQY	TRBV5-1	TRBJ2-7
SARESTEAF	TRBV20-1	TRBJ1-1